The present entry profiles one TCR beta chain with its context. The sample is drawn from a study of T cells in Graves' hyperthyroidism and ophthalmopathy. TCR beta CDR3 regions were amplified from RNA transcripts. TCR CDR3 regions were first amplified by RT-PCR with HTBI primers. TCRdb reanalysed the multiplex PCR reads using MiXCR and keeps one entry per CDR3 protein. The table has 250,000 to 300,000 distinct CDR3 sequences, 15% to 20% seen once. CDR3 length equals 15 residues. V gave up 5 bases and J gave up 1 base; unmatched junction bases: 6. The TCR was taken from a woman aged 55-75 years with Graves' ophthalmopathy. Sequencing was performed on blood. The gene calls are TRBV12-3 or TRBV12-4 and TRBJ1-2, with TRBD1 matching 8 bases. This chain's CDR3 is CASSLTDRVNYGYTF. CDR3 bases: TGTGCCAGCAGTCTCACGGACAGGGTTAACTATGGCTACACCTTC.